These T cell receptor beta chains were read from a single sample in a study of human T cells and chemical hapten exposure. TCRdb ran MiXCR on the RACE reads and lists one entry per CDR3 protein. Altogether some 330,000 distinct CDR3 sequences are present, approximately 5% being singletons, with the ten largest covering under 9.5%. The sequencing here drew on whole blood, taken in connection with sensitization to the hapten diphenylcyclopropenone (DPC). Receptor source: a young woman with alopecia areata. Some clones in this sample may be carry-over from other donors' samples. CDR3s include the opening cysteine and the closing phenylalanine or tryptophan. The order of the fields is V gene, clone size, D gene, J gene, CDR3 protein, CDR3 DNA. The D gene is left open where the match is weak. Clone size, where shown, is once, few, many, or a class for clones that have expanded.

v_gene: TRBV11-1; abundance: many; d_gene: NA; j_gene: TRBJ1-1; CDR3aa: CASRGRDYTEAFF; CDR3nt: TGTGCCAGCAGGGGTAGGGATTACACTGAAGCTTTCTTT
v_gene: TRBV11-1; abundance: many; d_gene: NA; j_gene: TRBJ1-1; CDR3aa: CASSLSQGTTEAFF; CDR3nt: TGTGCCAGCAGCTTATCTCAGGGTACGACTGAAGCTTTCTTT
v_gene: TRBV7-9; abundance: NA; d_gene: NA; j_gene: TRBJ1-1; CDR3aa: CASSLEWVAEAFF; CDR3nt: TGTGCCAGCAGCTTAGAGTGGGTGGCTGAAGCTTTCTTT
v_gene: TRBV4-2; abundance: few; d_gene: NA; j_gene: TRBJ2-3; CDR3aa: CASSQDTAGASDTQYF; CDR3nt: TGTGCCAGCAGCCAAGATACGGCGGGGGCCTCAGATACGCAGTATTTT
v_gene: TRBV10-3; abundance: NA; d_gene: NA; j_gene: TRBJ1-1; CDR3aa: CAISGSPNTEAFF; CDR3nt: TGTGCCATCAGTGGGTCACCGAACACTGAAGCTTTCTTT
v_gene: TRBV2; abundance: many; d_gene: NA; j_gene: TRBJ2-5; CDR3aa: CASSREQETQYF; CDR3nt: TGTGCCAGCAGTAGGGAGCAAGAGACCCAGTACTTC
v_gene: TRBV7-3; abundance: NA; d_gene: NA; j_gene: TRBJ1-1; CDR3aa: CASSRSDGGTEAFF; CDR3nt: TGTGCCAGCAGCCGATCGGACGGAGGTACTGAAGCTTTCTTT
v_gene: TRBV20-1; abundance: NA; d_gene: TRBD1; j_gene: TRBJ2-6; CDR3aa: CSARHRGTGANVLTF; CDR3nt: TGCAGTGCTCGGCACAGGGGTACCGGGGCCAACGTCCTGACTTTC
v_gene: TRBV4-3; abundance: NA; d_gene: TRBD2; j_gene: TRBJ2-1; CDR3aa: CASSQDTGGHNEQFF; CDR3nt: TGCGCCAGCAGCCAAGATACGGGGGGGCACAATGAGCAGTTCTTC
v_gene: TRBV20-1; abundance: few; d_gene: TRBD2; j_gene: TRBJ2-7; CDR3aa: CSARDLRTSGGPSSYEQYF; CDR3nt: TGCAGTGCTAGAGATCTACGCACTAGCGGGGGCCCAAGCTCCTACGAGCAGTACTTC
v_gene: TRBV4-2; abundance: few; d_gene: TRBD2; j_gene: TRBJ2-5; CDR3aa: CASSVGGSQETQYF; CDR3nt: TGTGCCAGCTCCGTCGGGGGGTCTCAAGAGACCCAGTACTTC
v_gene: TRBV18; abundance: many; d_gene: NA; j_gene: TRBJ2-7; CDR3aa: CASSPPGRPGEQYF; CDR3nt: TGTGCCAGCTCACCACCGGGACGACCAGGGGAGCAGTACTTC
v_gene: TRBV6-2/TRBV6-3; abundance: few; d_gene: NA; j_gene: TRBJ1-1; CDR3aa: CASSSRALPEAFF; CDR3nt: TGTGCCAGCAGTTCCCGGGCCCTCCCTGAAGCTTTCTTT
v_gene: TRBV7-2; abundance: few; d_gene: NA; j_gene: TRBJ1-5; CDR3aa: CASSLGPNNQPQHF; CDR3nt: TGTGCCAGCAGCTTAGGGCCGAACAATCAGCCCCAGCATTTT
v_gene: TRBV5-1; abundance: few; d_gene: NA; j_gene: TRBJ2-1; CDR3aa: CASSLNTGRNEQFF; CDR3nt: TGCGCCAGCAGCCTAAACACAGGGCGGAATGAGCAGTTCTTC
v_gene: TRBV9; abundance: NA; d_gene: NA; j_gene: TRBJ2-1; CDR3aa: CASSADYNEQFF; CDR3nt: TGTGCCAGCAGCGCGGACTACAATGAGCAGTTCTTC
v_gene: TRBV6-5; abundance: many; d_gene: NA; j_gene: TRBJ1-1; CDR3aa: CASERSKGSEAFF; CDR3nt: TGTGCCAGCGAGAGGAGCAAAGGGTCTGAAGCTTTCTTT
v_gene: TRBV14; abundance: many; d_gene: NA; j_gene: TRBJ2-1; CDR3aa: CASSQVATRAQFF; CDR3nt: TGTGCCAGCAGCCAAGTGGCCACCCGGGCGCAGTTCTTC
v_gene: TRBV3-1; abundance: many; d_gene: NA; j_gene: TRBJ2-7; CDR3aa: CASSPTAGTEYF; CDR3nt: TGTGCCAGCAGCCCAACGGCCGGGACGGAGTACTTC
v_gene: TRBV29-1; abundance: many; d_gene: NA; j_gene: TRBJ2-7; CDR3aa: CSVEASGPGYEQYF; CDR3nt: TGCAGCGTTGAGGCAAGTGGTCCGGGCTACGAGCAGTACTTC
v_gene: TRBV6-2/TRBV6-3; abundance: many; d_gene: NA; j_gene: TRBJ2-7; CDR3aa: CASSYSKRTLNRGSSYEQYF; CDR3nt: TGTGCCAGCAGTTACTCGAAGCGTACCTTAAACCGGGGTTCCTCCTACGAGCAGTACTTC
v_gene: TRBV6-5; abundance: many; d_gene: NA; j_gene: TRBJ2-5; CDR3aa: CASSFSGSGAQYF; CDR3nt: TGTGCCAGCAGTTTCTCAGGGTCCGGAGCCCAGTACTTC
v_gene: TRBV20-1; abundance: NA; d_gene: TRBD2; j_gene: TRBJ2-4; CDR3aa: CSAMGGFAKNIQYF; CDR3nt: TGCAGTGCTATGGGGGGGTTCGCCAAAAACATTCAGTACTTC
v_gene: TRBV4-2; abundance: NA; d_gene: TRBD1; j_gene: TRBJ2-6; CDR3aa: CASSQDNGQGSGANVLTF; CDR3nt: TGTGCCAGCAGCCAAGATAACGGACAGGGCTCTGGGGCCAACGTCCTGACTTTC
v_gene: TRBV7-8; abundance: many; d_gene: NA; j_gene: TRBJ1-5; CDR3aa: CASSLAGRKSNQPQHF; CDR3nt: TGTGCCAGCAGCTTAGCCGGGAGGAAAAGCAATCAGCCCCAGCATTTT
v_gene: TRBV6-2/TRBV6-3; abundance: NA; d_gene: TRBD2; j_gene: TRBJ2-5; CDR3aa: CASKVAGQLGETQYF; CDR3nt: TGTGCCAGCAAGGTAGCGGGGCAGCTCGGGGAGACCCAGTACTTC
v_gene: TRBV5-4; abundance: NA; d_gene: TRBD2; j_gene: TRBJ2-7; CDR3aa: CASSVGLEQYEQYF; CDR3nt: TGTGCCAGCAGCGTGGGACTAGAGCAGTACGAGCAGTACTTC
v_gene: TRBV29-1; abundance: NA; d_gene: NA; j_gene: TRBJ2-3; CDR3aa: CSVKTGGRNTQYF; CDR3nt: TGCAGCGTAAAAACGGGGGGCAGAAATACGCAGTATTTT
v_gene: TRBV6-2/TRBV6-3; abundance: many; d_gene: TRBD1; j_gene: TRBJ1-5; CDR3aa: CASSWTGNNQPQHF; CDR3nt: TGTGCCAGCAGTTGGACAGGGAACAATCAGCCCCAGCATTTT
v_gene: TRBV12-3/TRBV12-4; abundance: few; d_gene: TRBD1; j_gene: TRBJ1-1; CDR3aa: CASSLQDRVEAFF; CDR3nt: TGTGCCAGCAGCCTTCAGGACAGGGTAGAAGCTTTCTTT
v_gene: TRBV28; abundance: NA; d_gene: NA; j_gene: TRBJ2-1; CDR3aa: CASRVPGGPYNEQFF; CDR3nt: TGTGCCAGCAGGGTACCGGGGGGCCCCTACAATGAGCAGTTCTTC
v_gene: TRBV2; abundance: few; d_gene: NA; j_gene: TRBJ1-1; CDR3aa: CASSPDMMAEAFF; CDR3nt: TGTGCCAGCAGTCCGGACATGATGGCTGAAGCTTTCTTT
v_gene: TRBV12-3/TRBV12-4; abundance: many; d_gene: TRBD1; j_gene: TRBJ1-6; CDR3aa: CASSVQGMHSPLHF; CDR3nt: TGTGCCAGCAGTGTACAGGGGATGCATTCACCCCTCCACTTT
v_gene: TRBV7-6; abundance: NA; d_gene: NA; j_gene: TRBJ1-1; CDR3aa: CASSPRVNGDTEAFF; CDR3nt: TGTGCCAGCAGCCCCCGTGTTAACGGTGACACTGAAGCTTTCTTT
v_gene: TRBV4-3; abundance: few; d_gene: TRBD1; j_gene: TRBJ2-3; CDR3aa: CASSQEYRGSDTQYF; CDR3nt: TGCGCCAGCAGCCAAGAATACAGGGGTTCAGATACGCAGTATTTT
v_gene: TRBV29-1; abundance: few; d_gene: NA; j_gene: TRBJ1-3; CDR3aa: CSVSGTPAEDGNTIYF; CDR3nt: TGCAGCGTTTCCGGGACGCCCGCGGAGGATGGAAACACCATATATTTT
v_gene: TRBV3-1; abundance: many; d_gene: NA; j_gene: TRBJ1-6; CDR3aa: CASSSGGRNSPLHF; CDR3nt: TGTGCCAGCAGCTCCGGGGGGCGGAATTCACCCCTCCACTTT
v_gene: TRBV7-2; abundance: NA; d_gene: NA; j_gene: TRBJ2-7; CDR3aa: CASSPDYRSYEQYF; CDR3nt: TGTGCCAGCAGCCCCGACTACAGGTCCTACGAGCAGTACTTC
v_gene: TRBV28; abundance: few; d_gene: NA; j_gene: TRBJ2-3; CDR3aa: CASSSLSPDTQYF; CDR3nt: TGTGCCAGCAGTTCCCTCTCACCAGATACGCAGTATTTT
v_gene: TRBV6-6; abundance: NA; d_gene: TRBD1; j_gene: TRBJ1-6; CDR3aa: CASSYSGTGRTPLHF; CDR3nt: TGTGCCAGCAGTTACTCCGGGACAGGGAGGACACCCCTCCACTTT
v_gene: TRBV6-5; abundance: NA; d_gene: TRBD2; j_gene: TRBJ2-7; CDR3aa: CASARDYSHEQYF; CDR3nt: TGTGCCAGCGCCCGGGACTACTCTCACGAGCAGTACTTC
v_gene: TRBV7-9; abundance: many; d_gene: NA; j_gene: TRBJ1-3; CDR3aa: CASSLASGPPVSGNTIYF; CDR3nt: TGTGCCAGCAGCTTAGCTTCGGGACCCCCCGTTTCCGGAAACACCATATATTTT
v_gene: TRBV20-1; abundance: NA; d_gene: TRBD1; j_gene: TRBJ2-6; CDR3aa: CSARDRFYSGANVLTF; CDR3nt: TGCAGTGCCCGGGACAGATTTTACTCTGGGGCCAACGTCCTGACTTTC
v_gene: TRBV12-3/TRBV12-4; abundance: few; d_gene: NA; j_gene: TRBJ2-3; CDR3aa: CASSFMGGRTDTQYF; CDR3nt: TGTGCCAGCAGTTTCATGGGGGGCCGCACAGATACGCAGTATTTT
v_gene: TRBV24-1; abundance: few; d_gene: NA; j_gene: TRBJ2-5; CDR3aa: CATSDSRAALETQYF; CDR3nt: TGTGCCACCAGTGATTCGCGGGCAGCTTTAGAGACCCAGTACTTC
v_gene: TRBV5-1; abundance: many; d_gene: NA; j_gene: TRBJ1-5; CDR3aa: CASSLGTGSHQPQHF; CDR3nt: TGCGCCAGCAGCTTGGGTACAGGAAGCCATCAGCCCCAGCATTTT